This T cell receptor (beta chain) was captured by sequencing in a study of OX40 agonist ivuxolimab in advanced cancers. Study details: A male proportion of about 84% was recorded, with mean age approximately 60 years and range about 20 to 90. Study-wide points: A proportion of nonresponders additionally exhibited low normalized T-cell clonal expansion. CD8+ T cells were the subset that, on average, had more expanded clones than CD4+. Clonal expansion was seen in CD4+ and CD8+ blood T cells by week 6 at 0.1 to 3.0 mg/kg.

This CDR3 has 15 amino acids. CDR1 and CDR2 (germline): MGHRA, YSYEKL. Trimming removed 3 bases from V and 4 bases from J; junction bases left unmatched: 4. TCRdb keeps only in-frame clones here, not all; method: immunoSEQ multiplex PCR. The table lists over 70,000 clones, about 87% of them singletons. With regard to this clone: Antigen: not known.

The rearrangement links TRBV4-1 to TRBJ1-5; 9 nucleotides align to TRBD1. The source material was CD4+ or CD8+ T cells sorted from blood, sampled in a trial of the OX40 agonist ivuxolimab. The receptor was derived from an adult with an advanced solid tumor such as melanoma, head and neck, liver or kidney cancer. CDR3 loop: CASSQGQGRNQPQHF. CDR3 nucleotide sequence: TGCGCCAGCAGCCAGGGACAGGGACGAAATCAGCCCCAGCATTTT.